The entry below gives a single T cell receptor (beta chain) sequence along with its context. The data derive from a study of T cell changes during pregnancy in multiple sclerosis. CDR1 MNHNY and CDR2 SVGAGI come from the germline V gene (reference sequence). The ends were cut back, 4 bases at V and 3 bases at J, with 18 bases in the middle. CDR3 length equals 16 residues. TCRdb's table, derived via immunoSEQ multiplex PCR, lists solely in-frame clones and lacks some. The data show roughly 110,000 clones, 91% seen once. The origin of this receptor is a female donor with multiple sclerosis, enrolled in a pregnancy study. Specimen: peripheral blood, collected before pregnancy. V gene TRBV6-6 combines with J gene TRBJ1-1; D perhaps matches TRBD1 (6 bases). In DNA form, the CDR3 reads TGTGCCAGCAGTTTACACAGGGTCCCAGCGTACACTGAAGCTTTCTTT. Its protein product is CASSLHRVPAYTEAFF.